This TCR beta chain was captured in a study of T-cell memory formation after mild COVID-19. General study points: Day 15 to 85 contracting clones showed balanced CD4/CD8; day 15 to 37 expanders favored CD4+. Contracting CD4+ clones sat mainly in CM and EM; CD8+ in EMRA. Certain responding clones were present in pre-infection memory, suggesting participation of cross-reactive memory.

TCRdb reprocessed the 5' RACE reads with MiXCR, giving one entry per CDR3 protein. The top ten hold around 26% of the sample, which has fewer than 50,000 distinct CDR3 sequences, roughly 12% seen once. CDR3 length: 12 residues. V lost 2 bases to trimming and J lost 7 bases, with 3 bases between them. Germline V gene data show CDR1 as MGHDK and CDR2 as SYGVNS. With regard to this clonotype: What it binds is unknown.

Sequenced material: PBMCs or a T cell subset sorted from them (not recorded which). The genes are TRBV25-1 and TRBJ1-6, with D unresolved. The source of this sequence is a young man who had mild COVID-19 (a few samples of this study predate the infection). Cell type and time point are not known. The CDR3 is CASSENNSPLHF. CDR3 DNA: TGTGCCAGCAGTGAAAACAATTCACCCCTCCACTTT.